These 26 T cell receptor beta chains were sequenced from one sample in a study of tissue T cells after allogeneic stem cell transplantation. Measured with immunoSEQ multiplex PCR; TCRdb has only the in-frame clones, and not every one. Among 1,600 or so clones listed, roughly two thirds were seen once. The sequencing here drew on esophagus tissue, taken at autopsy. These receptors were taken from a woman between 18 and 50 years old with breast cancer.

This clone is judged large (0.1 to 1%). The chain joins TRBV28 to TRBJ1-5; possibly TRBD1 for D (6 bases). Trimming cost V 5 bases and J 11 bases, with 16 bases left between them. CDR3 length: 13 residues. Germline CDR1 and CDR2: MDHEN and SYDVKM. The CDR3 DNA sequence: TGTGCCAGCAGTCCCCCACAGGGAACGGCCCAGCATTTT. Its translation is CASSPPQGTAQHF. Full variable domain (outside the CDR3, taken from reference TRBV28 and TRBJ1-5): DVKVTQSSRYLVKRTGEKVFLECVQDMDHENMFWYRQDPGLGLRLIYFSYDVKMKEKGDIPEGYSVSREKKERFSLILESASTNQTSMYLCASSPPQGTAQHFGDGTRLSIL.

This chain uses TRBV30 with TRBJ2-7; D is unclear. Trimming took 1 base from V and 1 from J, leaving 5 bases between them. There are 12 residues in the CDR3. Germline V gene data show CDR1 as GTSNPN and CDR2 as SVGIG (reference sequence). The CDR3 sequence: CAWSGPSYEQYF. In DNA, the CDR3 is TGTGCCTGGAGTGGGCCTTCCTACGAGCAGTACTTC. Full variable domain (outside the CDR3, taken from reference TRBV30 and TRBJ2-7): SQTIHQWPATLVQPVGSPLSLECTVEGTSNPNLYWYRQAAGRGLQLLFYSVGIGQISSEVPQNLSASRPQDRQFILSSKKLLLSDSGFYLCAWSGPSYEQYFGPGTRLTVT.

The CDR3 is CARRRGGDPGNTIYF. In DNA form, the CDR3 reads TGCGCCAGGAGGAGGGGAGGGGACCCTGGAAACACCATATATTTT. The chain has TRBV5-1 and TRBJ1-3, with a tentative D call TRBD1 (5 bases). Germline V CDR1 and CDR2: SGHRS, YFSETQ. The CDR3 contains 15 residues. V gave up 8 bases and J gave up 2 bases, with 17 bases separating them.

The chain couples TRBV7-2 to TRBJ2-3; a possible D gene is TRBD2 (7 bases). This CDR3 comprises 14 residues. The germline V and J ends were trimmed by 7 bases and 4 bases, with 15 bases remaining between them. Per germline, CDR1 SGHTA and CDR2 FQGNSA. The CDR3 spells CASIQGGAADTQYF. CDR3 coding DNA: TGTGCCAGCATCCAAGGGGGGGCGGCAGATACGCAGTATTTT.

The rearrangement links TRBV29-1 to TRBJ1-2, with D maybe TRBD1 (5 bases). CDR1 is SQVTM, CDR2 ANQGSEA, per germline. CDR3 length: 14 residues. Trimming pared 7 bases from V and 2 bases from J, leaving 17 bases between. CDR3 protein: CSGERGGFNYGYTF. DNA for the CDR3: TGCAGCGGCGAAAGGGGTGGATTCAACTATGGCTACACCTTC.

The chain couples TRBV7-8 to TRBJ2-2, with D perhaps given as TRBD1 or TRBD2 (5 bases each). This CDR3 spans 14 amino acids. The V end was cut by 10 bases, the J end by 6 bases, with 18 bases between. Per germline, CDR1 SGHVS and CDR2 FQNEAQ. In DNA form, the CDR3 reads TGTGCCACCAGGGAAATCGCGGGCTCCGGGGAGCTGTTTTTT. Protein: CATREIAGSGELFF.

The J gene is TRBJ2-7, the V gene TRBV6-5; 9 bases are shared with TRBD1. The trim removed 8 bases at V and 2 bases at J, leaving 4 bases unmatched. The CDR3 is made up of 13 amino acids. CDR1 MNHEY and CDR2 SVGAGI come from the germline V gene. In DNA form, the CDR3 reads TGTGCCAGCGGACAGGGGTTGACCTACGAGCAGTACTTC. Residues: CASGQGLTYEQYF.

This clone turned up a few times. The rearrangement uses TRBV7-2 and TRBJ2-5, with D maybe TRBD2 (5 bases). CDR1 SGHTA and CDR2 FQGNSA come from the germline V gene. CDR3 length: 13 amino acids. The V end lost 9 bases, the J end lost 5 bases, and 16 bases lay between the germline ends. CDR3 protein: CASKQRNAETQYF. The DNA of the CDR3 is TGTGCCAGTAAACAGCGGAACGCGGAGACCCAGTACTTC.

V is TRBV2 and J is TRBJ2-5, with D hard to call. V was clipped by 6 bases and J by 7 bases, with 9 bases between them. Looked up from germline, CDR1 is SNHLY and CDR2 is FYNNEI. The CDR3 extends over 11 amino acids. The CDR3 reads CASSPTRTQYF. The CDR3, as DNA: TGTGCCAGCAGCCCGACTCGGACCCAGTACTTC.

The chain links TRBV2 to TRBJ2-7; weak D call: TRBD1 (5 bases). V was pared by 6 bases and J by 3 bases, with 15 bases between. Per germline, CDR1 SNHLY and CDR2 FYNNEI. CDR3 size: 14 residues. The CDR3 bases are TGTGCCAGCAGAGCCCAGGGTAGTATCTACGAGCAGTACTTC. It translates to CASRAQGSIYEQYF.

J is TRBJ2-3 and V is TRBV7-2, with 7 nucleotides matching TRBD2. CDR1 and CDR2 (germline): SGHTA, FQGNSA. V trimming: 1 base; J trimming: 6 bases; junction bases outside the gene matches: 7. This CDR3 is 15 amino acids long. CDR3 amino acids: CASSLGSGWGDTQYF. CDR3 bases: TGTGCCAGCAGCTTAGGTAGCGGGTGGGGCGATACGCAGTATTTT.

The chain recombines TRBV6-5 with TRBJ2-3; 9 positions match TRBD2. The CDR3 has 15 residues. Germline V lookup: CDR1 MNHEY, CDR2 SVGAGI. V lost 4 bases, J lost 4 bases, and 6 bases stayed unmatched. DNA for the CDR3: TGTGCCAGCAGTTCCTCTAGCGGGGTGGCAGATACGCAGTATTTT. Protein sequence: CASSSSSGVADTQYF.

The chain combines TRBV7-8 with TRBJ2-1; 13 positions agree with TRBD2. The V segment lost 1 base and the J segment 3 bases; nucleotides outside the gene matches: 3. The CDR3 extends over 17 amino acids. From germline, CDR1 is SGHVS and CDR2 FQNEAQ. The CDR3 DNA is TGTGCCAGCAGCTTAGGGGGGACTAGCGGGATCTACAATGAGCAGTTCTTC. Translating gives CASSLGGTSGIYNEQFF.

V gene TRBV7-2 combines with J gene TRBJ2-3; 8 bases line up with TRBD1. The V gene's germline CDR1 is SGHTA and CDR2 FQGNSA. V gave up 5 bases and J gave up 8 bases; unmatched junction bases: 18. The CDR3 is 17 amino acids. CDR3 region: CASSPRRGQGAIGTQYF. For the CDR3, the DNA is TGTGCCAGCAGCCCCCGCCGAGGGCAGGGGGCGATAGGTACGCAGTATTTT.

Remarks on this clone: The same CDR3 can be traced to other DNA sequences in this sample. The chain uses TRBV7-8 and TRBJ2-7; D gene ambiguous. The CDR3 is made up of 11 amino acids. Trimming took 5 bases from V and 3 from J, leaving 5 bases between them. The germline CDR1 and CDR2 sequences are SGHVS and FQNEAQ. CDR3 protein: CASSLYYEQYF. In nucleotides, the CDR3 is TGTGCCAGCAGCCTTTACTACGAGCAGTACTTC.

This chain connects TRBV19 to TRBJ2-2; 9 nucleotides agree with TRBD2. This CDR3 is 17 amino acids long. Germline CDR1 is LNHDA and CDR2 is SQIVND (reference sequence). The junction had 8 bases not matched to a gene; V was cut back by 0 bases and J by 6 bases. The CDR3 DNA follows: TGTGCCAGTAGTATAGATGGTCGGCGGGAGGGCCCCGGGGAGCTGTTTTTT. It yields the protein CASSIDGRREGPGELFF. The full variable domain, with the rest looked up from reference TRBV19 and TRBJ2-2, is DGGITQSPKYLFRKEGQNVTLSCEQNLNHDAMYWYRQDPGQGLRLIYYSQIVNDFQKGDIAEGYSVSREKKESFPLTVTSAQKNPTAFYLCASSIDGRREGPGELFFGEGSRLTVL.

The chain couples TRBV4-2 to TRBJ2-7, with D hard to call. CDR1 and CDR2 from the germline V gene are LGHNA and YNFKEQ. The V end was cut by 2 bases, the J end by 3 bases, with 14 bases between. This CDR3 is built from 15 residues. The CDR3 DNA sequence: TGTGCCAGCAGCCAAAGTAGGTTACAAAGCTACGAGCAGTACTTC. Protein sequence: CASSQSRLQSYEQYF.

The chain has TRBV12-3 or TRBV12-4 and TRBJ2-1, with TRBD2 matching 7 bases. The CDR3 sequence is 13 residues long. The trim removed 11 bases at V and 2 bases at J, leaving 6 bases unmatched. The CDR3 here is CASREMPYNEQFF. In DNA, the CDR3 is TGTGCCTCGCGGGAGATGCCCTACAATGAGCAGTTCTTC.

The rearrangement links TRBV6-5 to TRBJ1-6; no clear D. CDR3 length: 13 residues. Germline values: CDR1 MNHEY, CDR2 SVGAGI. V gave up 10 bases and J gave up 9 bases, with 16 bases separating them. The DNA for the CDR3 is TGTGCCACCGCACAAGTCCCTCCTTCACCCCTCCACTTT. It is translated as CATAQVPPSPLHF.

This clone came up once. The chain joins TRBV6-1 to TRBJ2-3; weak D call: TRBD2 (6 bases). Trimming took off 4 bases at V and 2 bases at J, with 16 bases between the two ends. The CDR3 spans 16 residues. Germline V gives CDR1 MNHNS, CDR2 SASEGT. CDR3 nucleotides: TGTGCCAGCAGTGTAAACGAAGGGACTTCCACAGATACGCAGTATTTT. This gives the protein CASSVNEGTSTDTQYF.

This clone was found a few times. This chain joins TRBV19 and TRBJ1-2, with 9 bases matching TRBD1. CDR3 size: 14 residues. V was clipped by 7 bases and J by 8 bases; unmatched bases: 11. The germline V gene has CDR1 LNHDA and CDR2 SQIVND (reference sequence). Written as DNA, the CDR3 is TGTGCCAGTACCGGGGGACAGGGCTCTTGGGGCTACACCTTC. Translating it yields CASTGGQGSWGYTF.

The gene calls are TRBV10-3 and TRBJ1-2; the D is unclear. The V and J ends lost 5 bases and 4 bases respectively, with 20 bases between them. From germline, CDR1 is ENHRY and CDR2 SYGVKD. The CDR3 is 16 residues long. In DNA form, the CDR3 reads TGTGCCATCAGTCCGATATCATTTCGGAAAAGCTATGGCTACACCTTC. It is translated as CAISPISFRKSYGYTF.

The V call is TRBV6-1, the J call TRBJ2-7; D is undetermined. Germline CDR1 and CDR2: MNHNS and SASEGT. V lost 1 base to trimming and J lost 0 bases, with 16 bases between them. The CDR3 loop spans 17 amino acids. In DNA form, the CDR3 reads TGTGCCAGCAGTGAAGTCTTAGGTTCCCCTTACTCCTACGAGCAGTACTTC. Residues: CASSEVLGSPYSYEQYF.

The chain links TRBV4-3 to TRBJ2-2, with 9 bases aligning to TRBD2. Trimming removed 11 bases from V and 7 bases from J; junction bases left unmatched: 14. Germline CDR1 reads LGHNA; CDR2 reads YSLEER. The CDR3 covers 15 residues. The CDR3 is CAPRRSGGQGGELFF. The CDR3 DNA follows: TGCGCCCCCCGCCGGAGCGGGGGGCAAGGCGGGGAGCTGTTTTTT.

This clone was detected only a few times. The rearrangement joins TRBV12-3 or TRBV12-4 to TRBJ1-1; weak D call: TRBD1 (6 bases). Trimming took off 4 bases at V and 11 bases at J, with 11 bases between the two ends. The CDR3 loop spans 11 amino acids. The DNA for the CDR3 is TGTGCCAGCAGTTCCAGGGGAGGGGCTTTCTTT. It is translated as CASSSRGGAFF.

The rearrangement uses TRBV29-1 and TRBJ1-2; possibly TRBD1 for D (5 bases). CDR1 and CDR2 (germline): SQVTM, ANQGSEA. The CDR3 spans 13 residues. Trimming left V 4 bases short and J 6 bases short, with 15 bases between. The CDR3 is CSVVRDDFDGYTF. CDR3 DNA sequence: TGCAGCGTTGTCCGGGACGACTTCGATGGCTACACCTTC.